One sample yielded the 12 T cell receptor beta chains listed below, sequenced in a study of cytomegalovirus exposure and HLA in healthy donors. The PCR used 60 Vbeta and 13 Jbeta primers. Assay: immunoSEQ multiplex PCR; the TCRdb copy retains only in-frame clones and omits some. The sample contains some 130,000 clones, roughly 70% of which appear only once. The source material was PBMCs. Receptors originate from a man in his forties in good health and CMV-seronegative.

The V gene is TRBV15, the J gene TRBJ2-1; 8 nucleotides match TRBD1. Per the germline V gene, CDR1 is LNHNV and CDR2 is YYDKDF (reference sequence). The V gene end was trimmed by 4 bases and the J gene end by 6 bases; junction bases not matched to a gene: 8. CDR3 length equals 15 residues. CDR3 sequence reads: CATSTGQGSGNEQFF. CDR3 bases: TGTGCCACCAGCACTGGACAGGGATCGGGCAATGAGCAGTTCTTC.

The rearrangement links TRBV28 to TRBJ2-2, with 10 nucleotides matching TRBD1. The V gene's germline CDR1 is MDHEN and CDR2 SYDVKM. The CDR3 is 13 residues long. With 6 bases clipped from V and 7 bases from J, the junction kept 2 bases outside the gene matches. CDR3 DNA sequence: TGTGCCAGCAGGGACAGGGGGGACGGGGAGCTGTTTTTT. It specifies CASRDRGDGELFF.

This rearrangement joins TRBV6-1 to TRBJ1-3; 8 nucleotides agree with TRBD1. V lost 7 bases to trimming and J lost 4 bases; unmatched junction nucleotides: 6. The length of the CDR3 is 14 residues. The germline V gene has CDR1 MNHNS and CDR2 SASEGT. CDR3 loop: CASISTGGGNTIYF. The CDR3 DNA is TGTGCCAGCATCTCTACAGGGGGAGGAAACACCATATATTTT.

This chain links TRBV28 with TRBJ1-2, with 7 bases lining up with TRBD1. Looked up from germline, CDR1 is MDHEN and CDR2 is SYDVKM. V lost 5 bases to trimming and J lost 7 bases; unmatched junction nucleotides: 4. The CDR3 covers 12 residues. The CDR3 region is CASSKGAGGYTF. Here the CDR3 DNA reads TGTGCCAGCAGTAAGGGGGCGGGTGGCTACACCTTC.

Details on this clone: The same CDR3 is also encoded by other DNA sequences in this sample. The chain links TRBV5-1 to TRBJ2-1; D not certain. The V end was cut by 0 bases, the J end by 0 bases, with 7 bases between. There are 15 residues in the CDR3. The germline CDR1 and CDR2 sequences are SGHRS and YFSETQ. This CDR3 reads CASSLDPSSYNEQFF. CDR3 in DNA: TGCGCCAGCAGCTTGGACCCGAGCTCCTACAATGAGCAGTTCTTC.

J is TRBJ2-3 and V is TRBV6-4, with 11 bases aligning to TRBD2. Germline V CDR1 and CDR2: MRHNA, SNTAGT. V was clipped by 4 bases and J by 6 bases; unmatched bases: 9. The length of the CDR3 is 16 residues. CDR3: CASSAVSGGAVDTQYF. Written as DNA, the CDR3 is TGTGCCAGCAGTGCCGTTAGCGGGGGGGCGGTGGATACGCAGTATTTT.

The chain has TRBV23-1 and TRBJ2-3; 9 bases line up with TRBD1. TRBV23-1 is an ORF, and what it does is uncertain. The CDR3 loop spans 17 amino acids. The ends lost 6 bases at V and 0 bases at J; junction bases unmatched: 10. The CDR3 protein is CASSTPDRGQSTDTQYF. In DNA, the CDR3 is TGCGCCAGCAGCACCCCGGACAGGGGCCAGAGCACAGATACGCAGTATTTT.

The V call is TRBV2, the J call TRBJ2-5, with 11 bases fitting TRBD1. V lost 5 bases, J lost 2 bases, and 4 bases stayed unmatched. This CDR3 is 15 amino acids long. Germline values: CDR1 SNHLY, CDR2 FYNNEI. The CDR3 reads CASSRTGGEQETQYF. The CDR3 coding sequence is TGTGCCAGCAGTCGGACAGGGGGCGAGCAAGAGACCCAGTACTTC.

This rearrangement joins TRBV6-5 to TRBJ2-7; 8 bases line up with TRBD1. V gave up 5 bases and J gave up 1 base; unmatched junction bases: 7. Germline V gene lookup returns CDR1 MNHEY and CDR2 SVGAGI. The CDR3 has 15 amino acids. Here the CDR3 DNA reads TGTGCCAGCAGTCCAGGACAGGGCTTGTCCTACGAGCAGTACTTC. Its protein is CASSPGQGLSYEQYF.

The chain uses TRBV11-3 and TRBJ1-3; 7 bases line up with TRBD1. Germline V gives CDR1 SGHNT, CDR2 YENEEA. With V trimmed by 3 bases and J by 3 bases, 5 bases remained unmatched. There are 15 residues in the CDR3. CDR3 region: CASSLRQGLGNTIYF. CDR3 sequence (DNA): TGTGCCAGCAGCTTGCGACAGGGTCTTGGAAACACCATATATTTT.

The chain carries TRBV7-2 and TRBJ1-4, with TRBD1 as a possible D gene (5 bases). Trimming took off 3 bases at V and 4 bases at J, with 12 bases between the two ends. CDR3 size: 15 residues. Looked up from germline, CDR1 is SGHTA and CDR2 is FQGNSA. The CDR3: CASSLGGRVNEKLFF. CDR3 bases: TGTGCCAGCAGCTTGGGGGGACGGGTTAATGAAAAACTGTTTTTT.

The V call is TRBV25-1, the J call TRBJ2-7; TRBD1 matches 10 bases. The V gene end was trimmed by 1 base and the J gene end by 6 bases; junction bases not matched to a gene: 9. The CDR3 consists of 16 residues. The germline V gene has CDR1 MGHDK and CDR2 SYGVNS. The CDR3 DNA is TGTGCCAGCAGTGAATCGCCGGGACAGGGGACCTGCGAGCAGTACTTC. Translated, it gives CASSESPGQGTCEQYF.